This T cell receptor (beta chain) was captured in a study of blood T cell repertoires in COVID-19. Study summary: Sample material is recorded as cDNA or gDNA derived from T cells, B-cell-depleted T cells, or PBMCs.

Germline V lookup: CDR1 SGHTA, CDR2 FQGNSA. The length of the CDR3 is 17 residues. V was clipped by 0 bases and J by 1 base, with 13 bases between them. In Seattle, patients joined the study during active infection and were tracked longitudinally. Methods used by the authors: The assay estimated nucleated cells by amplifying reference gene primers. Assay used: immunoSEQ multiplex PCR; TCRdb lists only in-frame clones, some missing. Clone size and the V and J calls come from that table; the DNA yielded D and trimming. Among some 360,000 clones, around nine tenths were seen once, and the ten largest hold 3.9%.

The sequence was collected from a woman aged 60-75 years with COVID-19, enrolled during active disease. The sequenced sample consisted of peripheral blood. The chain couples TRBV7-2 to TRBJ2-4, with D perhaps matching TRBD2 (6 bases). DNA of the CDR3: TGTGCCAGCAGCTTAGCGGCCGGAGGGGCTGCCAAAAACATTCAGTACTTC. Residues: CASSLAAGGAAKNIQYF.